These T cell receptor beta chains were read from a single sample in a study of blood T cell repertoires in COVID-19. Profiling relied on immunoSEQ multiplex PCR, and the TCRdb table lists in-frame clones only, not all of them. Among fewer than 600,000 clones listed, over 75% were seen once. The sequencing sample was made of PBMCs or T cells enriched from blood (not recorded which). These receptors all come from a woman aged 40 to 50 who had recovered from COVID-19. CDR3s include the opening cysteine and the closing phenylalanine or tryptophan. A D gene is named only where the DNA matches it firmly. Clone sizes are given selectively: once, few, many, or a class where the clone is expanded.

cdr3_length d_call clone_size j_call v_call cdr3_nt cdr3_aa
14 . once TRBJ1-1 TRBV7-2 TGTGCCAGCAGCTTAGCGAGTATGAACACTGAAGCTTTCTTT CASSLASMNTEAFF
15 TRBD2 once TRBJ2-1 TRBV24-1 TGTGCCACCAGCGTAGCGGGAGGTTTCTACAATGAGCAGTTCTTC CATSVAGGFYNEQFF
15 TRBD1 few TRBJ1-2 TRBV15 TGTGCCACCAGCAGCCGGACAGGAGCTAACTATGGCTACACCTTC CATSSRTGANYGYTF
10 TRBD1 . TRBJ1-1 TRBV20-1 TGCCGGACAGGGGTAGCTGAAGCTTTCTTT CRTGVAEAFF
11 . few TRBJ1-1 TRBV5-6 TGTGCCAGCAGCTGGGCAGGGGTCGCTTTCTTT CASSWAGVAFF
13 . . TRBJ2-3 TRBV6-5 TGTGCCAGCGTTTCCTCAGGCACAGATACGCAGTATTTT CASVSSGTDTQYF
16 . . TRBJ2-3 TRBV7-9 TGTGCCAGCAGCTTAATTCAGGGGTCAGAACGAGATACGCAGTATTTT CASSLIQGSERDTQYF
16 . . TRBJ2-7 TRBV10-3 TGTGCCATCAGTGTGGAGGGGGCAGCCCTAGGTTACGAGCAGTACTTC CAISVEGAALGYEQYF
15 TRBD1 . TRBJ2-2 TRBV5-6 TGTGCCAGCAGCTTTGGGACAGGAGGAACCGGGGAGCTGTTTTTT CASSFGTGGTGELFF
16 . once TRBJ2-1 TRBV14 TGTGCCAGCAGCCAGCGGCGTTCCGCCTCCTACAATGAGCAGTTCTTC CASSQRRSASYNEQFF
14 TRBD1 few TRBJ1-2 TRBV4-2 TGTGCCAGCAGCTCGGACAGGGGACATTATGGCTACACCTTC CASSSDRGHYGYTF